Listed below are T cell receptor beta chains from one sample, sequenced in a study of blood T cell repertoires in COVID-19. Using immunoSEQ multiplex PCR, the repertoire was profiled, and TCRdb retains in-frame clones only, with some absent. The sample shows more than 200,000 clones, over 75% of them seen only once. Sequencing input: peripheral blood. The source of these receptors is an older man with acute or convalescent COVID-19. CDR3s include the opening cysteine and the closing phenylalanine or tryptophan. D genes are given only for firm matches. Not every row has a clone size; where given, it reads once, few, many or a size class.

size: NA
D: TRBD1
J: TRBJ1-1
V: TRBV4-1
CDR3: CPSSGQGDPRAFF
DNA: TGCCCCAGCAGCGGACAGGGGGACCCACGAGCTTTCTTT

size: NA
D: NA
J: TRBJ1-1
V: TRBV18
CDR3: CASSPLPRQSNTEAFF
DNA: TGTGCCAGCTCACCACTCCCCCGACAGTCGAACACTGAAGCTTTCTTT

size: NA
D: TRBD1
J: TRBJ2-2
V: TRBV3-1/TRBV3-2
CDR3: CASSYNQGDGELFF
DNA: TGTGCCAGCAGCTACAATCAGGGGGACGGGGAGCTGTTTTTT

size: NA
D: TRBD2
J: TRBJ2-7
V: TRBV9
CDR3: CASSAGTSGAYEQYF
DNA: TGTGCCAGCAGCGCCGGGACTAGCGGAGCATACGAGCAGTACTTC

size: NA
D: NA
J: TRBJ2-1
V: TRBV20-1
CDR3: CSALPLNEQFF
DNA: TGCAGTGCTCTACCGCTGAATGAGCAGTTCTTC

size: NA
D: TRBD1
J: TRBJ1-4
V: TRBV24-1
CDR3: CATSDPTGDEKLFF
DNA: TGTGCCACCAGTGACCCGACAGGGGATGAAAAACTGTTTTTT

size: NA
D: NA
J: TRBJ1-2
V: TRBV30
CDR3: CAWRGAVGGYTF
DNA: TGTGCCTGGAGGGGGGCTGTCGGAGGCTACACCTTC

size: NA
D: TRBD1
J: TRBJ2-1
V: TRBV12-5
CDR3: CASGNWDRAPNEQFF
DNA: TGTGCTAGTGGTAACTGGGACAGGGCCCCCAATGAGCAGTTCTTC

size: NA
D: TRBD1
J: TRBJ1-1
V: TRBV7-9
CDR3: CASSLLQGGTEAFF
DNA: TGTGCCAGCAGCTTATTACAGGGGGGCACTGAAGCTTTCTTT

size: NA
D: TRBD2
J: TRBJ2-7
V: TRBV28
CDR3: CASSLNPRTSGRPMDEQYF
DNA: TGTGCCAGCAGCCTAAATCCCCGGACTAGCGGGAGACCGATGGACGAGCAGTACTTC

size: NA
D: NA
J: TRBJ2-2
V: TRBV19
CDR3: CASTPRTGELFF
DNA: TGTGCCAGTACCCCGAGAACCGGGGAGCTGTTTTTT

size: NA
D: NA
J: TRBJ1-5
V: TRBV7-8
CDR3: CASSPTGEPQHF
DNA: TGTGCCAGCAGCCCCACGGGTGAGCCCCAGCATTTT

size: NA
D: TRBD2
J: TRBJ2-1
V: TRBV27
CDR3: CASRETSGSYNEQFF
DNA: TGTGCCAGCAGAGAGACTAGCGGCTCCTACAATGAGCAGTTCTTC

size: NA
D: NA
J: TRBJ2-1
V: TRBV5-1
CDR3: CASSLPLGGSVDEQFF
DNA: TGCGCCAGCAGCCTGCCCCTAGGCGGGTCCGTCGATGAGCAGTTCTTC

size: once
D: NA
J: TRBJ1-2
V: TRBV7-2
CDR3: CASSRGFNYGYTF
DNA: TGTGCCAGCAGCCGGGGATTTAACTATGGCTACACCTTC

size: NA
D: TRBD2
J: TRBJ2-3
V: TRBV7-3
CDR3: CASSLPTTSGSIDTQYF
DNA: TGTGCCAGCAGCTTACCGACGACTAGCGGGAGTATAGATACGCAGTATTTT